This TCR beta chain was identified in a study of blood T cell repertoires in COVID-19. Study-wide context: Researchers got acute and convalescent COVID-19 samples from the United States, Italy and Spain. Sources were T cells, B-cell-depleted T cells, or PBMCs; the material itself was cDNA or gDNA.

About this clone itself: In the same sample, other DNA sequences code for this CDR3.

Patients at the Seattle site were enrolled during active infection and followed longitudinally. V lost 8 bases and J lost 1; bases outside the gene matches: 4. Germline CDR1 is LNHDA and CDR2 is SQIVND (reference sequence). There are 15 residues in the CDR3. TCRdb's table, derived via immunoSEQ multiplex PCR, lists solely in-frame clones and lacks some. The sample shows around 150,000 clones, less than 90% of them seen only once. The J gene is TRBJ2-1, the V gene TRBV19, with 11 bases that match TRBD2. This sequence originates from a man aged 25-45 years with COVID-19, enrolled during active disease. Sequenced: peripheral blood. CDR3 coding DNA: TGTGCCAGTTCCCGGACTAGCGGGTCCTACAATGAGCAGTTCTTC. Its translation is CASSRTSGSYNEQFF.